Below, 9 T cell receptor beta chains from the same sample are listed, as sequenced in a study of cytomegalovirus exposure and HLA in healthy donors. Use of 60 Vbeta and 13 Jbeta primers characterized the PCR. Sequencing used immunoSEQ multiplex PCR; TCRdb keeps in-frame clones, though not all of them. The sample yields roughly 150,000 clones, approximately 79% seen once. What was sequenced was PBMCs. These receptors originate from a male donor in good health and CMV-seronegative.

The chain is built from TRBV29-1 and TRBJ1-1, with 10 positions matching TRBD1. The germline gives CDR1 SQVTM, CDR2 ANQGSEA. The V gene end was trimmed by 5 bases and the J gene end by 2 bases; junction bases not matched to a gene: 5. The CDR3 extends over 14 amino acids. The CDR3: CSVRTGGVNTEAFF. The CDR3 DNA reads as TGCAGCGTTCGGACAGGGGGTGTTAACACTGAAGCTTTCTTT.

In this sample, this clone turned up once. The rearrangement uses TRBV5-1 and TRBJ2-7; 8 bases map to TRBD2. This CDR3 region has 14 residues. The V and J ends lost 0 bases and 7 bases, in that order; junction bases with no gene match: 6. The germline V gene has CDR1 SGHRS and CDR2 YFSETQ. As DNA, the CDR3 is TGCGCCAGCAGCTTGGATAGCGGGAATGGTGAGCAGTACTTC. Amino acids: CASSLDSGNGEQYF.

The chain is built from TRBV9 and TRBJ2-7; 9 bases are shared with TRBD2. The CDR3 totals 15 residues. Germline loops: CDR1 SGDLS, CDR2 YYNGEE. V trimming: 3 bases; J trimming: 6 bases; junction bases outside the gene matches: 10. As DNA, the CDR3 is TGTGCCAGCAGCGCTTTAGCGGGAGAGGTCGGCGAGCAGTACTTC. Its translation is CASSALAGEVGEQYF.

The gene calls are TRBV18 and TRBJ2-5; 12 positions match TRBD2. V lost 3 bases to trimming and J lost 1 base; unmatched junction nucleotides: 0. This CDR3 has 15 residues. CDR1 KGHSH and CDR2 LQKENI come from the germline V gene. The CDR3 DNA sequence: TGTGCCAGCTCACCGACTAGCGGGGGCCAAGAGACCCAGTACTTC. It codes for CASSPTSGGQETQYF.

The rearrangement uses TRBV7-3 and TRBJ2-3; 10 bases align to TRBD2. Germline assignment: CDR1 SGHTA and CDR2 FQGTGA. With V trimmed by 5 bases and J by 7 bases, 9 bases remained unmatched. CDR3 length equals 15 residues. This CDR3 is CASSLSGGDFHTQYF. In DNA, the CDR3 is TGTGCCAGCAGCCTCAGCGGGGGGGACTTTCATACGCAGTATTTT.

The gene calls are TRBV19 and TRBJ1-1, with D possibly matching TRBD1 (6 bases). This CDR3 is built from 16 residues. V was trimmed by 7 bases and J by 10 bases, leaving 28 bases between them. CDR1 is LNHDA and CDR2 is SQIVND in the germline V gene (reference sequence). The CDR3 here is CASTRTTSSRGGPAFF. CDR3 nucleotide sequence: TGTGCCAGTACCCGGACCACTTCTTCGAGGGGGGGACCAGCTTTCTTT.

This chain connects TRBV9 to TRBJ2-1; perhaps TRBD1 as D (9 bases). The CDR3 runs 17 residues. Deletions cut 0 bases from V and 6 bases from J, with 19 bases between. Germline V gives CDR1 SGDLS, CDR2 YYNGEE. The CDR3 DNA sequence: TGTGCCAGCAGCGTAGTGGACAGGGGACTAGGGGGCAATGAGCAGTTCTTC. It specifies CASSVVDRGLGGNEQFF. Looking up the rest from reference TRBV9 and TRBJ2-1 gives the full variable domain: DSGVTQTPKHLITATGQRVTLRCSPRSGDLSVYWYQQSLDQGLQFLIQYYNGEERAKGNILERFSAQQFPDLHSELNLSSLELGDSALYFCASSVVDRGLGGNEQFFGPGTRLTVL.

V and J are TRBV28 and TRBJ2-3, with D perhaps matching TRBD2 (5 bases). The CDR3 loop spans 15 amino acids. Germline assignment: CDR1 MDHEN and CDR2 SYDVKM. Trimming took 6 bases from V and 3 from J, leaving 16 bases between them. The CDR3 loop is CASSLSGLGTDTQYF. DNA for the CDR3: TGTGCCAGCAGCCTAAGCGGCCTCGGGACAGATACGCAGTATTTT.

At least ten counts were recorded for this clone. The rearrangement links TRBV4-3 to TRBJ2-1, with 7 nucleotides matching TRBD2. The germline V gene encodes CDR1 LGHNA and CDR2 YSLEER. With 1 base clipped from V and 6 bases from J, the junction kept 3 bases outside the gene matches. The CDR3 sequence is 14 residues long. CDR3 sequence reads: CASSQGRLANEQFF. The CDR3 DNA sequence: TGCGCCAGCAGCCAAGGTAGACTAGCCAATGAGCAGTTCTTC.